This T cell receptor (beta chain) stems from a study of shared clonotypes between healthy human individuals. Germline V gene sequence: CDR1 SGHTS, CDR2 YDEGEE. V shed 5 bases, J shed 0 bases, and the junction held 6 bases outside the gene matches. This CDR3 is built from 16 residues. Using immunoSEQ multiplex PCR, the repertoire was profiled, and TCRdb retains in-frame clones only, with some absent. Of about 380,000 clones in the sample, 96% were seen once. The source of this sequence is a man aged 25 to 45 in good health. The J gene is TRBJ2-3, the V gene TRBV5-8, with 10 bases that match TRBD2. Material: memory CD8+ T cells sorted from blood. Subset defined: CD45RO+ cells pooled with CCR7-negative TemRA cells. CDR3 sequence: CASSGGLAVSTDTQYF. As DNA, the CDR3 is TGTGCCAGCAGTGGTGGACTAGCGGTTAGCACAGATACGCAGTATTTT. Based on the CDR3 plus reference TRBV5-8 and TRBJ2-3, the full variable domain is EAGVTQSPTHLIKTRGQQATLRCSPISGHTSVYWYQQALGLGLQFLLWYDEGEERNRGNFPPRFSGRQFPNYSSELNVNALELEDSALYLCASSGGLAVSTDTQYFGPGTRLTVL.